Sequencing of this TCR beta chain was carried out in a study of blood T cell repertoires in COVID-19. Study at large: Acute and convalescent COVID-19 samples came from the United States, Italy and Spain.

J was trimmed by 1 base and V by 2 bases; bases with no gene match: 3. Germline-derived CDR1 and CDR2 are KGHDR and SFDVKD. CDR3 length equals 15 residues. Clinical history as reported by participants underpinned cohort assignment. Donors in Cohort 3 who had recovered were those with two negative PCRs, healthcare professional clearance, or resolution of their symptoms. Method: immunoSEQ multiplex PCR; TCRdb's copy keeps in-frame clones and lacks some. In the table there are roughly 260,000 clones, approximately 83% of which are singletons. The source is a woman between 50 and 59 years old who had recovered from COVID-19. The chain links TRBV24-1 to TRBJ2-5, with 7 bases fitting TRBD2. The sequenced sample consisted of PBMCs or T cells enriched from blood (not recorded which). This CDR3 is CATSDSRTSQETQYF. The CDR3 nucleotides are TGTGCCACCAGTGATTCCCGGACTAGCCAAGAGACCCAGTACTTC.